These 17 T cell receptor beta chains were all obtained from the same sample, sequenced in a study of T cell responses to AZD1222 COVID-19 vaccine. Assay: immunoSEQ multiplex PCR; the TCRdb copy retains only in-frame clones and omits some. The data contain more than 85,000 clones, 82% of them singletons. Sequenced material: peripheral blood, taken on day 0 of AZD1222 vaccination. These receptors came from an adult in good health.

The table lists this clone with a few counts. V usage is TRBV5-1 and J usage is TRBJ2-3; D is unresolved. Trimming stripped 3 bases from V and 0 bases from J, with 8 bases between. Germline CDR1 reads SGHRS; CDR2 reads YFSETQ. The CDR3 contains 14 residues. CDR3 protein: CASSSVGSTDTQYF. In DNA form, the CDR3 reads TGCGCCAGCAGCTCGGTGGGTAGCACAGATACGCAGTATTTT.

The gene calls are TRBV18 and TRBJ2-5; tentatively, D is TRBD1 (7 bases). Trimming cost V 3 bases and J 5 bases, with 10 bases left between them. The V gene's germline CDR1 is KGHSH and CDR2 LQKENI. The CDR3 loop spans 13 amino acids. The CDR3 here is CASSPPGGETQYF. The CDR3 DNA reads as TGTGCCAGCTCACCGCCAGGGGGGGAGACCCAGTACTTC.

The chain carries TRBV19 and TRBJ2-3; possibly TRBD2 for D (5 bases). The CDR3 covers 14 residues. With 8 bases removed from V and 4 bases from J, the gap between germline ends came to 16 bases. Per the germline V gene, CDR1 is LNHDA and CDR2 is SQIVND (reference sequence). The DNA for the CDR3 is TGTGCCAGTCAGTTTAGTGAGGGTTCAGATACGCAGTATTTT. Translated, it gives CASQFSEGSDTQYF.

Note on this clone: Different DNA sequences within this sample yield the same CDR3. The rearrangement links TRBV30 to TRBJ1-5; 7 positions agree with TRBD1. The V gene end was trimmed by 1 base and the J gene end by 6 bases; junction bases not matched to a gene: 3. CDR3 length: 13 amino acids. Germline V lookup: CDR1 GTSNPN, CDR2 SVGIG (reference sequence). CDR3 residues: CAWSGQGRQPQHF. The CDR3 DNA reads as TGTGCCTGGAGTGGACAGGGACGTCAGCCCCAGCATTTT.

The V gene is TRBV12-3 or TRBV12-4, the J gene TRBJ2-7; the D gene could be TRBD1 or TRBD2 (5 bases each). With 5 bases removed from V and 7 bases from J, the gap between germline ends came to 12 bases. The CDR3 is made up of 12 amino acids. CDR3 loop: CASSRGPLEQYF. The CDR3, as DNA: TGTGCCAGCAGTAGGGGACCGCTTGAGCAGTACTTC.

This sequence joins TRBV19 and TRBJ2-4; 9 bases map to TRBD2. This CDR3 spans 17 amino acids. Trimming removed 4 bases from V and 2 bases from J; junction bases left unmatched: 9. CDR1 LNHDA and CDR2 SQIVND come from the germline V gene (reference sequence). This chain's CDR3 is CASSRQSTSGPKNIQYF. As DNA, the CDR3 is TGTGCCAGTAGTAGACAGTCGACTAGCGGACCCAAAAACATTCAGTACTTC.

This clone is a singleton in its sample. The chain is built from TRBV4-1 and TRBJ1-1, with D perhaps TRBD1 (6 bases). From germline, CDR1 is MGHRA and CDR2 YSYEKL. Trimming took off 0 bases at V and 0 bases at J, with 11 bases between the two ends. The CDR3 spans 16 residues. CDR3 amino acids: CASSQDRAGVNTEAFF. The DNA for the CDR3 is TGCGCCAGCAGCCAAGATCGGGCAGGGGTGAACACTGAAGCTTTCTTT.

The chain links TRBV7-2 to TRBJ2-7, with D possibly being TRBD1 (6 bases). Per germline, CDR1 SGHTA and CDR2 FQGNSA. This CDR3 has 14 amino acids. Trimming pared 5 bases from V and 2 bases from J, leaving 13 bases between. The CDR3: CASSLSRGPYEQYF. The CDR3 nucleotides read TGTGCCAGCAGCCTCTCCAGGGGACCCTACGAGCAGTACTTC.

The chain uses TRBV5-1 and TRBJ1-1; a possible D gene is TRBD1 (5 bases). CDR1 is SGHRS and CDR2 is YFSETQ in the germline V gene. The V end was cut by 0 bases, the J end by 8 bases, with 11 bases between. The CDR3 covers 13 residues. This chain's CDR3 is CASSLEASGEAFF. Here the CDR3 DNA reads TGCGCCAGCAGCTTGGAAGCCTCAGGGGAAGCTTTCTTT.

This chain links TRBV4-3 with TRBJ1-1, with 9 bases identical to TRBD1. J gave up 4 bases and V 3 bases, and 6 bases lay outside the gene matches. The CDR3 covers 15 residues. Germline V gives CDR1 LGHNA, CDR2 YSLEER. Here the CDR3 reads CASSQDRGPLTEAFF. As DNA, the CDR3 is TGCGCCAGCAGCCAGGACAGGGGTCCCCTCACTGAAGCTTTCTTT.

CDR3 nucleotide sequence: TGTGCCACACAGGAGGTTACCTACGAGCAGTACTTC. Protein: CATQEVTYEQYF. The rearrangement links TRBV10-3 to TRBJ2-7; D is possibly TRBD1 or TRBD2 (5 bases each). CDR1 and CDR2 (germline): ENHRY, SYGVKD. The V and J ends lost 10 bases and 2 bases respectively, with 12 bases between them. This CDR3 has 12 residues.

A few counts support this clone. This rearrangement joins TRBV5-1 to TRBJ1-6, with D perhaps matching TRBD1 (6 bases). The CDR3 totals 16 residues. The V gene lost 3 bases and the J gene lost 0 bases, with 10 bases spanning the gap. Germline V gene lookup returns CDR1 SGHRS and CDR2 YFSETQ. The CDR3 bases are TGCGCCAGCAGCTCCCAGGGGAGCTCCTATAATTCACCCCTCCACTTT. Translation: CASSSQGSSYNSPLHF.

The J gene is TRBJ1-2, the V gene TRBV5-4, with unresolved D. The germline gives CDR1 SGHNT, CDR2 YYREEE (reference sequence). The V and J ends lost 5 bases and 4 bases respectively, with 12 bases between them. The CDR3 covers 13 residues. CDR3 residues: CASSDGMGYGYTF. The CDR3 DNA reads as TGTGCCAGCAGTGACGGAATGGGCTATGGCTACACCTTC.

There are a few counts of this clone. This chain links TRBV7-9 with TRBJ1-5; 10 bases are shared with TRBD1. V was pared by 0 bases and J by 5 bases, with 10 bases of the junction left unmatched. Germline lookup yields CDR1 SEHNR and CDR2 FQNEAQ (reference sequence). The CDR3 contains 18 residues. For the CDR3, the DNA is TGTGCCAGCAGCTTAGCGCGACAGGGGGCGCGTTTGGATCAGCCCCAGCATTTT. This gives the protein CASSLARQGARLDQPQHF.

The chain employs TRBV5-6 and TRBJ1-2; no clear D. The CDR3 runs 14 residues. The germline V and J ends were trimmed by 2 bases and 3 bases, with 11 bases remaining between them. Per the germline V gene, CDR1 is SGHDT and CDR2 is YYEEEE. This CDR3 is CASSLWARDYGYTF. In DNA form, the CDR3 reads TGTGCCAGCAGCTTATGGGCCCGCGACTATGGCTACACCTTC. The variable domain in full, with the rest retrieved from reference TRBV5-6 and TRBJ1-2, is DAGVTQSPTHLIKTRGQQVTLRCSPKSGHDTVSWYQQALGQGPQFIFQYYEEEERQRGNFPDRFSGHQFPNYSSELNVNALLLGDSALYLCASSLWARDYGYTFGSGTRLTVV.

The chain couples TRBV9 to TRBJ2-7, with TRBD1 matching 7 bases. This CDR3 spans 14 amino acids. Trimming cost V 0 bases and J 5 bases; bases outside gene matches: 5. The V gene's germline CDR1 is SGDLS and CDR2 YYNGEE. In DNA, the CDR3 is TGTGCCAGCAGCGTAGGAGACAGGGTGGACGAGCAGTACTTC. As protein: CASSVGDRVDEQYF.

The chain combines TRBV6-2 or TRBV6-3 with TRBJ1-2, with D maybe TRBD1 (5 bases). The V end lost 5 bases, the J end lost 6 bases, and 10 bases lay between the germline ends. Germline assignment: CDR1 MNHEY and CDR2 SVGEGT. The length of the CDR3 is 12 residues. The CDR3 protein is CASSQLRDGYTF. As DNA, the CDR3 is TGTGCCAGCAGTCAACTCAGGGATGGCTACACCTTC.